These 15 T cell receptor beta chains were all obtained from the same sample, sequenced in a study of cytomegalovirus exposure and HLA in healthy donors. The PCR employed 60 Vbeta primers together with 13 Jbeta primers. The method was immunoSEQ multiplex PCR; TCRdb's version includes in-frame clones alone and lacks a portion of them. This sample carries more than 90,000 clones, less than 80% of them seen once, and the ten largest clones take around a tenth. What was sequenced was PBMCs. The receptors here all came from a woman aged 45-60 years in good health and CMV-seropositive.

This clone was counted once. The chain combines TRBV6-1 with TRBJ1-4; D may be TRBD1 (5 bases). CDR1 is MNHNS, CDR2 SASEGT, per germline. V lost 7 bases and J 1 base, leaving 10 bases between the germline ends. CDR3 length: 14 amino acids. The CDR3 spells CASTSGGTNEKLFF. CDR3 nucleotides: TGTGCCAGCACCTCGGGGGGAACTAATGAAAAACTGTTTTTT.

This clone was counted only a few times. The CDR3 reads CASSQDRTSFDEQFF. For the CDR3, the DNA is TGCGCCAGCAGCCAAGACCGGACTAGTTTCGATGAGCAGTTCTTC. The rearrangement uses TRBV4-3 and TRBJ2-1, with 7 bases fitting TRBD2. This CDR3 is 15 amino acids long. The J segment lost 8 bases and the V segment lost 0 bases, leaving 7 bases of the junction unmatched. The germline CDR1 and CDR2 sequences are LGHNA and YSLEER.

The gene calls are TRBV10-3 and TRBJ1-1; 8 nucleotides line up with TRBD1. CDR3 size: 14 residues. CDR1 is ENHRY, CDR2 SYGVKD, per germline. V gave up 3 bases and J gave up 3 bases; unmatched junction bases: 3. The CDR3 DNA reads TGTGCCATCAGTGAAGGGACAGGCTACACTGAAGCTTTCTTT. Protein product: CAISEGTGYTEAFF.

This chain connects TRBV27 to TRBJ2-7, with D possibly matching TRBD2 (6 bases). V dropped 3 bases and J dropped 3 bases, with 21 bases sitting between them. CDR1 MNHEY and CDR2 SMNVEV come from the germline V gene (reference sequence). This CDR3 is built from 17 residues. As DNA, the CDR3 is TGTGCCAGCAGTTTCGCCGGGACTGGAATTAAGGGCTACGAGCAGTACTTC. This gives the protein CASSFAGTGIKGYEQYF.

The chain uses TRBV30 and TRBJ2-3; 9 bases match TRBD2. The V gene's germline CDR1 is GTSNPN and CDR2 SVGIG (reference sequence). V gave up 0 bases and J gave up 4 bases; unmatched junction bases: 2. CDR3 length: 14 amino acids. CDR3 DNA: TGTGCCTGGAGTGTCCGACTAGCGGCAGATACGCAGTATTTT. It is translated as CAWSVRLAADTQYF.

The V and J genes are TRBV10-3 and TRBJ2-3; 7 nucleotides align to TRBD2. The J segment lost 2 bases and the V segment lost 4 bases, leaving 12 bases of the junction unmatched. The germline V gene encodes CDR1 ENHRY and CDR2 SYGVKD. CDR3 length: 17 amino acids. The CDR3 region is CAISGDGGRISTDTQYF. The DNA of the CDR3 is TGTGCCATCAGTGGGGACGGGGGGAGAATTTCCACAGATACGCAGTATTTT.

V is TRBV5-1 and J is TRBJ2-7; 9 nucleotides line up with TRBD1. Germline loops: CDR1 SGHRS, CDR2 YFSETQ. After removal of 4 bases from V and 6 bases from J, the junction contained 11 bases not matched to a gene. The CDR3 has 15 residues. The CDR3 DNA follows: TGCGCCAGCAGCAGCACCGGGACAGGGATACGCGAGCAGTACTTC. It encodes CASSSTGTGIREQYF.

In this sample, this clone turned up once. This sample includes further DNA sequences coding for the same CDR3. The rearrangement joins TRBV7-2 to TRBJ2-7, with D possibly TRBD2 on 6 matching bases. Germline V CDR1 and CDR2: SGHTA, FQGNSA. The ends were cut back, 5 bases at V and 0 bases at J, with 11 bases in the middle. The CDR3 extends over 14 amino acids. For the CDR3, the DNA is TGTGCCAGCAGCCCAGGGACTGGCTCCTACGAGCAGTACTTC. It specifies CASSPGTGSYEQYF.

V is TRBV6-1 and J is TRBJ1-3; unclear D gene. CDR1 is MNHNS and CDR2 is SASEGT in the germline V gene. This CDR3 has 15 residues. V was clipped by 7 bases and J by 0 bases, with 13 bases between them. The CDR3 spells CASIKELYSGNTIYF. The CDR3 coding sequence is TGTGCCAGCATTAAGGAGCTTTACTCTGGAAACACCATATATTTT.

The chain has TRBV2 and TRBJ2-1; 12 positions agree with TRBD2. V lost 6 bases, J lost 6 bases, and 6 bases stayed unmatched. Germline-derived CDR1 and CDR2 are SNHLY and FYNNEI. This CDR3 has 15 residues. The CDR3 reads CASRVTSGGTNEQFF. In DNA form, the CDR3 reads TGTGCCAGCAGGGTCACTAGCGGGGGGACCAATGAGCAGTTCTTC.

A word on this clone: The identical CDR3 is also encoded by other nucleotide sequences in the sample. V and J are TRBV28 and TRBJ2-1, with 10 bases fitting TRBD1. The CDR3 has 14 amino acids. Per germline, CDR1 MDHEN and CDR2 SYDVKM. Unmatched junction bases numbered 4, after V lost 4 bases and J lost 7 bases. Here the CDR3 DNA reads TGTGCCAGCAGTTCGGGACAGGGGTTGAATGAGCAGTTCTTC. Translated: CASSSGQGLNEQFF.

The table lists this clone with a few counts. The chain joins TRBV5-1 to TRBJ1-4, with 9 bases lining up with TRBD1. The CDR3 extends over 15 amino acids. The V gene's germline CDR1 is SGHRS and CDR2 YFSETQ. Trimming took 8 bases from V and 0 from J; bases not matched to a gene: 5. The CDR3 coding sequence is TGCGCCAGTAAGGGACAGGGAACAACTAATGAAAAACTGTTTTTT. This sequence encodes CASKGQGTTNEKLFF.

The chain links TRBV6-1 to TRBJ2-7, with 7 bases lining up with TRBD2. The CDR3 is made up of 17 amino acids. CDR1 and CDR2 (germline): MNHNS, SASEGT. Trimming at V came to 3 bases and at J to 0 bases, leaving 11 bases not matched to a gene. The chain's CDR3 is CASSDQTSPTSSYEQYF. The CDR3 coding sequence is TGTGCCAGCAGTGACCAGACTAGCCCAACTAGCTCCTACGAGCAGTACTTC.

This clone was picked up many times. V gene TRBV10-3 combines with J gene TRBJ1-4; D not resolved. Trimming shortened V by 10 bases and J by 3 bases, and 21 bases separated the two germline ends. Germline lookup yields CDR1 ENHRY and CDR2 SYGVKD. CDR3 size: 16 residues. CDR3 DNA sequence: TGTGCCACATTCGGCGGGCTAGTTGGGGCTAATGAAAAACTGTTTTTT. It yields the protein CATFGGLVGANEKLFF.

The chain recombines TRBV7-2 with TRBJ1-4; 8 positions agree with TRBD1. This CDR3 contains 16 residues. Germline V gives CDR1 SGHTA, CDR2 FQGNSA. V was clipped by 2 bases and J by 4 bases; unmatched bases: 6. In nucleotides, the CDR3 is TGTGCCAGCAGCTTATCTCTACAGGGGGGTAATGAAAAACTGTTTTTT. Translated, it gives CASSLSLQGGNEKLFF.